The 2 T cell receptor beta chains reported below all come from one sample, sequenced in a study of blood T cell repertoires in COVID-19. Only in-frame clones appear in the TCRdb table, and some are missing; sequencing was by immunoSEQ multiplex PCR. The data contain about 15,000 clones, around 88% of them seen just once; the ten biggest clones take up roughly 17%. Specimen: peripheral blood. The receptors were gathered from a human donor with active COVID-19. The donor label of this sample is uncertain.

The chain links TRBV20-1 to TRBJ1-1, with D unclear. Germline CDR1 reads DFQATT; CDR2 reads SNEGSKA (reference sequence). The CDR3 contains 11 residues. Trimming took off 0 bases at V and 11 bases at J, with 10 bases between the two ends. Here the CDR3 DNA reads TGCAGTGCTAGAGATCCTCCTCTCGCTTTCTTT. As protein: CSARDPPLAFF.

The V call is TRBV5-3, the J call TRBJ2-1; 13 bases fit TRBD2. TRBV5-3 is labeled an ORF, and its function is uncertain. The CDR3 has 17 amino acids. Unmatched junction bases numbered 5, after V lost 4 bases and J lost 1 base. CDR3: CARSPGLAGASYNEQFF. As DNA, the CDR3 is TGTGCCAGAAGCCCCGGACTAGCGGGAGCATCCTACAATGAGCAGTTCTTC.